The rows below give T cell receptor beta chains drawn from one sample of a study of T cells in localized non-small cell lung cancer. Some clones are missing from TCRdb's copy, which holds only in-frame ones; the method was immunoSEQ multiplex PCR. The sample records some 30,000 clones, about 91% being singletons. The sequencing here drew on PBMCs, taken before any cancer treatment. Every receptor here comes from a man between 35 and 75 years old with stage II lung adenocarcinoma. CDR3s include the opening cysteine and the closing phenylalanine or tryptophan. D genes are given only for firm matches. Only part of the rows carry a size: once, few, many, or a class if the clone is expanded.

NA	TRBV28	NA	TRBJ2-7	CASSPDTSYEQYF	TGTGCCAGCAGTCCGGACACCTCCTACGAGCAGTACTTC
NA	TRBV13	NA	TRBJ2-7	CASSLRQPYEQYF	TGTGCCAGCAGCTTGAGGCAACCCTACGAGCAGTACTTC
NA	TRBV7-2	NA	TRBJ1-6	CASRLTSGGSPLHF	TGTGCCAGCAGGTTAACTTCCGGAGGGTCACCCCTCCACTTT
NA	TRBV5-8	NA	TRBJ2-7	CASSFLMGVGSYEQYF	TGTGCCAGCAGCTTTTTGATGGGAGTAGGGTCCTACGAGCAGTACTTC
NA	TRBV4-1	NA	TRBJ1-1	CASSRADGNTEAFF	TGCGCCAGCAGCCGGGCCGACGGGAACACTGAAGCTTTCTTT
NA	TRBV6-1	NA	TRBJ2-5	CASSENRGWGETQYF	TGTGCCAGCAGTGAAAATCGAGGGTGGGGAGAGACCCAGTACTTC
NA	TRBV14	few	TRBJ1-1	CASSPTGGGNTEAFF	TGTGCCAGCAGCCCTACCGGTGGAGGGAACACTGAAGCTTTCTTT
NA	TRBV5-4	NA	TRBJ2-5	CASSSQTKYKETQYF	TGTGCCAGCAGCAGCCAGACCAAATACAAAGAGACCCAGTACTTC
NA	TRBV2	NA	TRBJ1-2	CASSSDYGYTF	TGTGCCAGCAGTTCCGACTATGGCTACACCTTC
TRBD1	TRBV27	NA	TRBJ1-2	CASSSISTGRNGYTF	TGTGCCAGCAGTTCCATCTCGACAGGGAGGAATGGCTACACCTTC
NA	TRBV7-9	NA	TRBJ2-1	CASSPSTTYNEQFF	TGTGCCAGCAGCCCTTCGACTACCTACAATGAGCAGTTCTTC
NA	TRBV30	NA	TRBJ2-5	CAWSGDEGTQYF	TGTGCCTGGAGTGGGGACGAAGGGACCCAGTACTTC
NA	TRBV29-1	few	TRBJ1-2	CSVGGESLANYGYTF	TGCAGCGTCGGGGGGGAGTCCTTAGCTAACTATGGCTACACCTTC
NA	TRBV6-6	few	TRBJ2-7	CASSRVDEQYF	TGTGCCAGCAGCCGGGTTGACGAGCAGTACTTC
NA	TRBV7-7	NA	TRBJ2-2	CASSLGGLNTGELFF	TGTGCCAGCAGCTTAGGCGGGCTGAACACCGGGGAGCTGTTTTTT
TRBD2	TRBV4-2	NA	TRBJ2-1	CASSQDGGGFSYNEQFF	TGTGCCAGCAGCCAAGATGGGGGGGGTTTCTCCTACAATGAGCAGTTCTTC
TRBD1	TRBV12-5	NA	TRBJ2-7	CASGPETGGFFYEQYF	TGTGCTAGTGGCCCCGAGACAGGGGGATTCTTTTACGAGCAGTACTTC
NA	TRBV15	NA	TRBJ2-3	CATTTSTDTQYF	TGTGCCACTACAACTAGCACAGATACGCAGTATTTT
TRBD2	TRBV9	NA	TRBJ2-1	CASSDLGLDNEQFF	TGTGCCAGCAGCGACCTGGGACTAGACAATGAGCAGTTCTTC
NA	TRBV29-1	NA	TRBJ1-4	CSVGSTEKLFF	TGCAGCGTTGGGTCAACCGAAAAACTGTTTTTT
NA	TRBV7-2	NA	TRBJ1-1	CASSPRQTNTEAFF	TGTGCCAGCAGCCCTAGACAGACGAACACTGAAGCTTTCTTT
NA	TRBV30	NA	TRBJ2-7	CAWSVEAIRPRDEQYF	TGTGCCTGGAGTGTAGAGGCCATACGGCCGAGAGACGAGCAGTACTTC
TRBD1	TRBV27	NA	TRBJ1-2	CASSLSPGQGPYGYTF	TGTGCCAGCAGTCTAAGCCCGGGACAGGGCCCTTATGGCTACACCTTC
TRBD2	TRBV9	NA	TRBJ2-5	CASSVLAGVLETQYF	TGTGCCAGCAGCGTTCTGGCGGGAGTATTGGAGACCCAGTACTTC
TRBD1	TRBV28	NA	TRBJ2-7	CASTTKGGDRLGYF	TGTGCCAGCACAACAAAGGGCGGGGACAGGCTTGGGTACTTC
NA	TRBV6-5	NA	TRBJ2-7	CASRNSYEQYF	TGTGCCAGCCGAAACTCCTACGAGCAGTACTTC
NA	TRBV27	NA	TRBJ2-1	CATGYNEQFF	TGTGCTACGGGCTACAATGAGCAGTTCTTC
TRBD2	TRBV27	NA	TRBJ2-5	CASRAEWAGGQETQYF	TGTGCCAGCAGGGCTGAATGGGCGGGAGGGCAAGAGACCCAGTACTTC